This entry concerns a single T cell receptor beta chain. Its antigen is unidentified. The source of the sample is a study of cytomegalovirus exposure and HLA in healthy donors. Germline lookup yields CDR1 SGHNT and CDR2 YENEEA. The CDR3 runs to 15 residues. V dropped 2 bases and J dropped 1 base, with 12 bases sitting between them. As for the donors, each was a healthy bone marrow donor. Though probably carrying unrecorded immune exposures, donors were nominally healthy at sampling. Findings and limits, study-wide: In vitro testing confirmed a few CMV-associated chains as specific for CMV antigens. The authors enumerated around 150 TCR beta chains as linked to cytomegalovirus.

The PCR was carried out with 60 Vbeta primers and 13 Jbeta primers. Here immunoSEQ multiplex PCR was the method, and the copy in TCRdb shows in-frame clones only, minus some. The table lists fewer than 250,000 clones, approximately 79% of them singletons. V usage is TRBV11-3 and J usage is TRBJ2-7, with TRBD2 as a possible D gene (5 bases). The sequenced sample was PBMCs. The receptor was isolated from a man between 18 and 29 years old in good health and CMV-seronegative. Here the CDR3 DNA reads TGTGCCAGCAGCTTAAGTGGGAGCCAATCCTACGAGCAGTACTTC. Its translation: CASSLSGSQSYEQYF.